This T cell receptor beta chain was recovered during a study of T cells in Graves' hyperthyroidism and ophthalmopathy. Overall study: Peripheral blood was obtained at initial diagnosis, preceding any treatment.

Trimming removed 6 bases from V and 5 bases from J, with 13 bases in between. The V gene's germline CDR1 is SGHTA and CDR2 FQGTGA. The CDR3 has 13 amino acids. General observations from the study: The model foresaw ophthalmopathy a median around 6 months prior to onset. Clonotypes that were expanded in thyroid above 0.001 mostly appeared in blood too.

A note on this clonotype: What it recognizes is unknown. This may come from a read error, since a much larger clone is one base off.

Regions amplified from RNA transcripts were the TCR beta CDR3 regions. The HTBI set primed first-round TCR CDR3 RT-PCR. One entry per CDR3 protein, called by TCRdb with MiXCR from the multiplex PCR reads. The table includes roughly 700,000 distinct CDR3 sequences, about a third detected once. Material for sequencing was blood. This TCR came from a woman aged 40 to 50 with Graves' hyperthyroidism. This chain uses TRBV7-3 with TRBJ1-1, with a tentative D call TRBD1 (5 bases). The CDR3 nucleotides read TGTGCCAGCAGTTTGGGACCACGGACTGAAGCTTTCTTT. This sequence encodes CASSLGPRTEAFF. The complete variable domain, with remaining parts taken from reference TRBV7-3 and TRBJ1-1, reads GAGVSQTPSNKVTEKGKYVELRCDPISGHTALYWYRQSLGQGPEFLIYFQGTGAADDSGLPNDRFFAVRPEGSVSTLKIQRTERGDSAVYLCASSLGPRTEAFFGQGTRLTVV.